Below are 32 T cell receptor beta chains sequenced from a single sample in a study of blood T cell repertoires in COVID-19. Only in-frame clones appear in the TCRdb table, and some are missing; sequencing was by immunoSEQ multiplex PCR. The sample shows approximately 250,000 clones, 85% to 90% of them seen only once. Sequenced material: PBMCs or T cells enriched from blood (not recorded which). The receptors originated from a woman aged 25 to 45 who had recovered from COVID-19.

This sequence joins TRBV24-1 and TRBJ1-5; possibly TRBD1 for D (5 bases). The germline CDR1 and CDR2 sequences are KGHDR and SFDVKD. The length of the CDR3 is 19 residues. V was clipped by 9 bases and J by 0 bases, with 26 bases between them. CDR3: CATQRGTPARGYSNQPQHF. CDR3 DNA sequence: TGTGCCACCCAGCGAGGAACCCCCGCTAGGGGCTATAGCAATCAGCCCCAGCATTTT.

The chain uses TRBV6-2 or TRBV6-3 and TRBJ1-5, with 9 bases that match TRBD1. Germline CDR1 and CDR2: MNHEY and SVGEGT. CDR3 length: 14 residues. Trimming took 5 bases from V and 6 from J; bases not matched to a gene: 5. The CDR3 is CASSNRDRAQPQHF. CDR3 in DNA: TGTGCCAGCAGTAACCGGGACAGGGCTCAGCCCCAGCATTTT.

With respect to this clone: The sample carries other DNA sequences with the same CDR3. The V and J genes are TRBV19 and TRBJ1-5; the D is unclear. Germline CDR1 reads LNHDA; CDR2 reads SQIVND (reference sequence). The germline V and J ends were trimmed by 1 base and 2 bases, with 6 bases remaining between them. The CDR3 loop spans 14 amino acids. CDR3 nucleotide sequence: TGTGCCAGTAGTATAGTCGGGGGCAATCAGCCCCAGCATTTT. The encoded protein is CASSIVGGNQPQHF. The full variable domain, in which reference TRBV19 and TRBJ1-5 provide the parts outside the CDR3, is DGGITQSPKYLFRKEGQNVTLSCEQNLNHDAMYWYRQDPGQGLRLIYYSQIVNDFQKGDIAEGYSVSREKKESFPLTVTSAQKNPTAFYLCASSIVGGNQPQHFGDGTRLSIL.

The genes are TRBV11-1 and TRBJ2-1; TRBD2 matches 7 bases. The CDR3 has 15 residues. Losses at the gene ends were 1 base for V and 8 bases for J; bases not matched to a gene: 8. Per the germline V gene, CDR1 is SGHAT and CDR2 is FQDESV (reference sequence). Here the CDR3 DNA reads TGTGCCAGCAGCTTAGGCGGGAGACTGGGTGATGAGCAGTTCTTC. Translated, it gives CASSLGGRLGDEQFF.

The chain uses TRBV9 and TRBJ1-2; D possibly corresponds to TRBD1 (5 bases). The CDR3 runs 14 residues. Trimming removed 4 bases at V and 4 bases at J, with 14 bases between. Germline V gene sequence: CDR1 SGDLS, CDR2 YYNGEE. CDR3 bases: TGTGCCAGCAGCCCTGGGGGGGACGGCTATGGCTACACCTTC. Its translation: CASSPGGDGYGYTF.

The CDR3 region has the DNA TGTGCCAGTAGTGTGGACAGACCTAATGAAAAACTGTTTTTT. Residues: CASSVDRPNEKLFF. The rearrangement links TRBV19 to TRBJ1-4; possibly TRBD1 for D (6 bases). The V end was cut by 5 bases, the J end by 3 bases, with 10 bases between. Germline CDR1 is LNHDA and CDR2 is SQIVND (reference sequence). The CDR3 runs to 14 residues.

CDR3: CASSSIAGGPTDTQYF. In DNA, the CDR3 is TGTGCCAGCAGTTCGATCGCGGGAGGGCCGACAGATACGCAGTATTTT. V and J are TRBV28 and TRBJ2-3, with 9 bases identical to TRBD2. The CDR3 spans 16 residues. Germline assignment: CDR1 MDHEN and CDR2 SYDVKM. Trimming cost V 4 bases and J 3 bases; bases outside gene matches: 8.

The chain carries TRBV13 and TRBJ1-6, with 10 positions matching TRBD1. Germline V gene sequence: CDR1 PRHDT, CDR2 FYEKMQ (reference sequence). The CDR3 runs to 16 residues. Trimming removed 5 bases from V and 7 bases from J; junction bases left unmatched: 8. This chain's CDR3 is CASSTRTGGSNSPLHF. For the CDR3, the DNA is TGTGCCAGCAGCACCAGGACAGGGGGGTCGAATTCACCCCTCCACTTT.

This chain's CDR3 is CASSYDLATRNYKNTGELFF. In DNA, the CDR3 is TGTGCCAGCAGTTACGACCTCGCGACTCGAAACTATAAGAACACCGGGGAGCTGTTTTTT. The rearrangement links TRBV6-2 or TRBV6-3 to TRBJ2-2, with D uncertain. Trimming shortened V by 2 bases and J by 1 base, and 23 bases separated the two germline ends. Germline CDR1 is MNHEY and CDR2 is SVGEGT. The CDR3 runs to 20 residues.

V gene TRBV18 combines with J gene TRBJ1-2; D is undetermined. Germline V gene lookup returns CDR1 KGHSH and CDR2 LQKENI. CDR3 length equals 15 residues. V gave up 0 bases and J gave up 2 bases, with 10 bases separating them. The CDR3 nucleotides are TGTGCCAGCTCACCACCAGTAGACACCAACTATGGCTACACCTTC. Protein: CASSPPVDTNYGYTF.

The chain combines TRBV19 with TRBJ2-7; 7 bases agree with TRBD1. Trimming removed 4 bases from V and 4 bases from J; junction bases left unmatched: 7. This CDR3 region has 14 residues. The germline CDR1 and CDR2 sequences are LNHDA and SQIVND (reference sequence). For the CDR3, the DNA is TGTGCCAGTAGTAACCGGGACAGCGTATACGAGCAGTACTTC. As protein: CASSNRDSVYEQYF.

The chain combines TRBV5-4 with TRBJ1-1; a weak D match, TRBD1 (5 bases). Germline CDR1 SGHNT, CDR2 YYREEE (reference sequence). Trimming cost V 3 bases and J 11 bases, with 17 bases left between them. This CDR3 is 13 amino acids long. In DNA form, the CDR3 reads TGTGCCAGCAGCTCTCCCGGACAAAGTGAGGCTTTCTTT. This gives the protein CASSSPGQSEAFF.

The CDR3, as DNA: TGTGCCAGCCCGTCAGGGTTTGAAAAACTGTTTTTT. This sequence encodes CASPSGFEKLFF. The chain recombines TRBV6-5 with TRBJ1-4, with a tentative D call TRBD1 (5 bases). Germline CDR1 is MNHEY and CDR2 is SVGAGI. The CDR3 consists of 12 residues. The V gene lost 8 bases and the J gene lost 7 bases, with 11 bases spanning the gap.

This clone has just one count. The CDR3 here is CASSNRGLLETQYF. CDR3 sequence (DNA): TGTGCCAGCAGCAACAGGGGGCTCTTGGAGACCCAGTACTTC. This chain joins TRBV5-6 and TRBJ2-5; 9 nucleotides align to TRBD1. This CDR3 is built from 14 residues. CDR1 is SGHDT and CDR2 is YYEEEE in the germline V gene. Losses at the gene ends were 4 bases for V and 5 bases for J; bases not matched to a gene: 6. The variable domain in full, completed from reference TRBV5-6 and TRBJ2-5, reads DAGVTQSPTHLIKTRGQQVTLRCSPKSGHDTVSWYQQALGQGPQFIFQYYEEEERQRGNFPDRFSGHQFPNYSSELNVNALLLGDSALYLCASSNRGLLETQYFGPGTRLLVL.

This chain joins TRBV15 and TRBJ2-3; D might be TRBD2 (5 bases). With 3 bases removed from V and 9 bases from J, the gap between germline ends came to 13 bases. CDR1 and CDR2 (germline): LNHNV, YYDKDF (reference sequence). The CDR3 loop spans 13 amino acids. This CDR3 reads CATSRYSGETQYF. The DNA for the CDR3 is TGTGCCACCAGCAGGTACTCTGGGGAGACGCAGTATTTT.

This chain links TRBV7-2 with TRBJ1-1, with TRBD1 identical over 9 bases. Germline V gives CDR1 SGHTA, CDR2 FQGNSA. CDR3 length: 16 amino acids. V was clipped by 5 bases and J by 0 bases; unmatched bases: 7. CDR3 bases: TGTGCCAGCAGCATCGGACAGGGGCGGATGAACACTGAAGCTTTCTTT. Its protein product is CASSIGQGRMNTEAFF.

J is TRBJ1-2 and V is TRBV6-2 or TRBV6-3; D unclear. V was clipped by 6 bases and J by 3 bases, with 11 bases between them. CDR1 MNHEY and CDR2 SVGEGT come from the germline V gene. The CDR3 length is 13 residues. CDR3 in amino acids: CASSGGNYYGYTF. CDR3 in DNA: TGTGCCAGCAGCGGAGGTAATTACTATGGCTACACCTTC.

The CDR3 sequence: CASSLVDRDGYTF. The CDR3 bases are TGTGCCAGCAGCTTGGTAGACAGGGACGGCTACACCTTC. The chain recombines TRBV5-6 with TRBJ1-2; TRBD1 aligns across 7 bases. Trimming removed 0 bases from V and 8 bases from J; junction bases left unmatched: 4. This CDR3 contains 13 residues. Germline CDR1 SGHDT, CDR2 YYEEEE.

The CDR3 here is CASRQGARTDTQYF. Here the CDR3 DNA reads TGTGCCAGCAGACAGGGGGCCAGGACAGATACGCAGTATTTT. The V call is TRBV27, the J call TRBJ2-3, with TRBD1 matching over 9 bases. Trimming cost V 6 bases and J 3 bases; bases outside gene matches: 4. CDR1 MNHEY and CDR2 SMNVEV come from the germline V gene (reference sequence). CDR3 length equals 14 residues.

In nucleotides, the CDR3 is TGCGCCAGCACCCGGGCAGAGGGAGCGGGGGCCAACGTCCTGACTTTC. As protein: CASTRAEGAGANVLTF. The chain couples TRBV10-1 to TRBJ2-6; D is possibly TRBD2 (5 bases). This CDR3 region has 16 residues. V lost 7 bases to trimming and J lost 4 bases, with 17 bases between them. The germline gives CDR1 WNHNN, CDR2 SYGVQD (reference sequence).

This chain uses TRBV3-1 (or the pseudogene TRBV3-2) with TRBJ2-3; 9 bases fit TRBD2. The germline V gene has CDR1 LGHDT and CDR2 YNNKEL (reference sequence). There are 13 residues in the CDR3. Germline trimming cut 8 bases from V and 3 bases from J; bases unmatched to any gene: 3. The CDR3 here is CASGSGRTDTQYF. The CDR3 DNA reads as TGTGCCAGCGGGAGCGGGAGGACAGATACGCAGTATTTT.

J is TRBJ2-1 and V is TRBV18; tentatively, D is TRBD2 (5 bases). Looked up from germline, CDR1 is KGHSH and CDR2 is LQKENI. The V and J ends lost 4 bases and 5 bases respectively, with 12 bases between them. The CDR3 covers 14 residues. The CDR3 protein is CASSLGGADNEQFF. In DNA form, the CDR3 reads TGTGCCAGCTCACTCGGAGGAGCGGACAATGAGCAGTTCTTC.

This chain uses TRBV13 with TRBJ2-7; D call uncertain. Trimming left V 1 base short and J 2 bases short, with 6 bases between. Germline lookup yields CDR1 PRHDT and CDR2 FYEKMQ (reference sequence). This CDR3 region has 13 residues. This CDR3 reads CASSLESAYEQYF. The CDR3 coding sequence is TGTGCCAGCAGCTTAGAATCAGCCTACGAGCAGTACTTC.

Regarding this clone: Additional DNA sequences in this sample encode the identical CDR3. This CDR3 reads CASSQASGSYNEQFF. CDR3 nucleotides: TGTGCCAGCAGCCAAGCTTCGGGGAGCTACAATGAGCAGTTCTTC. V usage is TRBV4-2 and J usage is TRBJ2-1; perhaps TRBD2 as D (5 bases). V was cut by 1 base and J by 3 bases, with 10 bases left in between. CDR1 and CDR2 (germline): LGHNA, YNFKEQ. This CDR3 is built from 15 residues.

This clone was seen more than once but under ten times. This sequence joins TRBV14 and TRBJ1-5; 7 positions match TRBD1. Germline V gene data show CDR1 as SGHDN and CDR2 as FVKESK. This CDR3 spans 14 amino acids. V was pared by 1 base and J by 6 bases, with 3 bases of the junction left unmatched. Here the CDR3 DNA reads TGTGCCAGCAGCCAAGGAAGGGGGCGTCAGCCCCAGCATTTT. It encodes CASSQGRGRQPQHF.

This clone was seen just once. The rearrangement links TRBV5-6 to TRBJ2-1, with 10 positions matching TRBD2. Germline values: CDR1 SGHDT, CDR2 YYEEEE. The CDR3 totals 16 residues. J gave up 9 bases and V 0 bases, and 9 bases lay outside the gene matches. The DNA for the CDR3 is TGTGCCAGCAGCTTGGGCCTAGCGGGAGTCAGGGGTGAGCAGTTCTTC. Its translation is CASSLGLAGVRGEQFF. Complete variable domain (other parts from reference TRBV5-6 and TRBJ2-1): DAGVTQSPTHLIKTRGQQVTLRCSPKSGHDTVSWYQQALGQGPQFIFQYYEEEERQRGNFPDRFSGHQFPNYSSELNVNALLLGDSALYLCASSLGLAGVRGEQFFGPGTRLTVL.

The DNA for the CDR3 is TGTGCCAGCAGTTCTCCCGTGTATGGGCGGACTACTGAAGCTTTCTTT. This codes for CASSSPVYGRTTEAFF. The chain combines TRBV28 with TRBJ1-1; D unresolved. The V and J ends lost 4 bases and 5 bases respectively, with 20 bases between them. The CDR3 totals 16 residues. Per the germline V gene, CDR1 is MDHEN and CDR2 is SYDVKM.

This chain links TRBV6-5 with TRBJ1-4, with a tentative D call TRBD1 (5 bases). The length of the CDR3 is 15 residues. The germline CDR1 and CDR2 sequences are MNHEY and SVGAGI. The V end was cut by 5 bases, the J end by 3 bases, with 13 bases between. CDR3 coding DNA: TGTGCCAGCAGTAAATCGGGGGGTCCTAATGAAAAACTGTTTTTT. Its translation: CASSKSGGPNEKLFF.

V and J are TRBV28 and TRBJ1-2, with a weak D call TRBD1 (5 bases). The germline V and J ends were trimmed by 8 bases and 8 bases, with 15 bases remaining between them. The length of the CDR3 is 12 residues. Germline V lookup: CDR1 MDHEN, CDR2 SYDVKM. CDR3 bases: TGTGCCAGCCTATCAGGGTTCCGGGGCTACACCTTC. This encodes CASLSGFRGYTF.

The V call is TRBV28, the J call TRBJ2-5; D unclear. CDR1 is MDHEN and CDR2 is SYDVKM in the germline V gene. V was pared by 1 base and J by 5 bases, with 14 bases between. The CDR3 length is 15 residues. CDR3 protein: CASSLYANAVETQYF. The CDR3 DNA sequence: TGTGCCAGCAGTTTATATGCGAACGCGGTGGAGACCCAGTACTTC.

This chain uses TRBV2 with TRBJ2-3, with TRBD2 matching over 8 bases. The CDR3 length is 14 residues. J was trimmed by 4 bases and V by 7 bases; bases with no gene match: 7. Germline CDR1 SNHLY, CDR2 FYNNEI. The CDR3 here is CASKPGRGADTQYF. The CDR3 DNA reads TGTGCCAGCAAACCCGGGAGGGGGGCAGATACGCAGTATTTT. The full variable domain, its missing parts supplied by reference TRBV2 and TRBJ2-3, is EPEVTQTPSHQVTQMGQEVILRCVPISNHLYFYWYRQILGQKVEFLVSFYNNEISEKSEIFDDQFSVERPDGSNFTLKIRSTKLEDSAMYFCASKPGRGADTQYFGPGTRLTVL.

The chain joins TRBV4-3 to TRBJ2-1, with TRBD2 identical over 11 bases. The CDR3 is made up of 15 amino acids. V lost 3 bases, J lost 6 bases, and 4 bases stayed unmatched. Germline values: CDR1 LGHNA, CDR2 YSLEER. The CDR3 spells CASSQTSGNINEQFF. CDR3 sequence (DNA): TGCGCCAGCAGCCAGACTAGCGGGAATATCAATGAGCAGTTCTTC.